This T cell receptor beta chain was sequenced in a study of T cell responses to AZD1222 COVID-19 vaccine. Study information: Pooled samples include second doses given at about 4 or 12 weeks. General study results and limits: It should be noted that donors were predominantly white British and more often female, and clonal diversity was possibly underestimated. It was only six AZD1222 recipients who were seropositive at baseline.

Only in-frame clones appear in the TCRdb table, and some are missing; sequencing was by immunoSEQ multiplex PCR. The table includes 95,000 or so clones, roughly 88% detected once. Comments on this clone: As yet, its antigen is unknown.

The CDR3 is 14 amino acids. Trimming stripped 0 bases from V and 4 bases from J, with 7 bases between. Germline V gives CDR1 MDHEN, CDR2 SYDVKM. The V call is TRBV28, the J call TRBJ1-5; D not certain. Sample: peripheral blood, taken on day 0 of AZD1222 vaccination. The sequence was collected from an adult in good health. In nucleotides, the CDR3 is TGTGCCAGCAGTTTATGGCTGTCGAATCAGCCCCAGCATTTT. This translates into CASSLWLSNQPQHF.